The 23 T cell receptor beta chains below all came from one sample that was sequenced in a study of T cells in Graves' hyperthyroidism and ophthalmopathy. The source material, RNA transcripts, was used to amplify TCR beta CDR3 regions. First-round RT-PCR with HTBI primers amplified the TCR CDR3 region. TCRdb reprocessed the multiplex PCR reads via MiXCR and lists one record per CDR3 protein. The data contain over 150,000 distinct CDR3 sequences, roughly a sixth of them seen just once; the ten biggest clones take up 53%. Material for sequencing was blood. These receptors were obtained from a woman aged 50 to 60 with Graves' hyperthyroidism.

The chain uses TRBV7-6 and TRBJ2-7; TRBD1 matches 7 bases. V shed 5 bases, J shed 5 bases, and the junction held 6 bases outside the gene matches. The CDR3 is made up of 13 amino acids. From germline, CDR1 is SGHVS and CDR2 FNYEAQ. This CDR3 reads CASSLDREHEQYF. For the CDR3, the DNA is TGTGCCAGCAGCCTCGACAGGGAGCACGAGCAGTACTTC.

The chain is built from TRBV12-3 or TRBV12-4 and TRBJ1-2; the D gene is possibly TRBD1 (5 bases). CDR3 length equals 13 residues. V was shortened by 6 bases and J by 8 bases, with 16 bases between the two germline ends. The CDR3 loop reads CASSPAGGVGYTF. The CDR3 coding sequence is TGTGCCAGCAGCCCGGCCGGGGGGGTGGGCTACACCTTC.

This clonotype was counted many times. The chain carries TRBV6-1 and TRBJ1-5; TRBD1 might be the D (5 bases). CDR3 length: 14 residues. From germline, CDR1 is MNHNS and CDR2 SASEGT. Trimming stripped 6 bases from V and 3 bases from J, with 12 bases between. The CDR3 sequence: CASRPRTLNQPQHF. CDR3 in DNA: TGTGCCAGCAGACCCAGGACACTCAATCAGCCCCAGCATTTT.

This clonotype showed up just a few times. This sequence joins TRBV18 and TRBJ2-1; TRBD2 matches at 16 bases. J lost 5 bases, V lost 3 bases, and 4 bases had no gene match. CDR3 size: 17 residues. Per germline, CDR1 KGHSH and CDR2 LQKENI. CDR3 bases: TGTGCCAGCTCACCGGGGACTAGCGGGAGGGCCGACAATGAGCAGTTCTTC. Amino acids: CASSPGTSGRADNEQFF.

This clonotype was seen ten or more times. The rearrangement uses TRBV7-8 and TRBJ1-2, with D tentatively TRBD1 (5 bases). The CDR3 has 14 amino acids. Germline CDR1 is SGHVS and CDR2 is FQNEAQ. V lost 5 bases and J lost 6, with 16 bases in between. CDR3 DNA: TGTGCCAGCAGCCCGAGGGGACGCAAGGATGGCTACACCTTC. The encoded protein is CASSPRGRKDGYTF.

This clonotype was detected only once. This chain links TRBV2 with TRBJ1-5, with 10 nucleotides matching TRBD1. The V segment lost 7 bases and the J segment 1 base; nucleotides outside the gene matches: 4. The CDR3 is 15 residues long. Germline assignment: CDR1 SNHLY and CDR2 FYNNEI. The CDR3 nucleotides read TGTGCCAGCAACCAGGACAGGGGGAGCAATCAGCCCCAGCATTTT. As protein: CASNQDRGSNQPQHF.

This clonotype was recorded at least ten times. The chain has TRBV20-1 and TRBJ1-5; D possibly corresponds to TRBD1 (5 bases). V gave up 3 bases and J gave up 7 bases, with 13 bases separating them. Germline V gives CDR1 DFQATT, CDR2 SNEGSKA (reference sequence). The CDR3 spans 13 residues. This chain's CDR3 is CSASSGPRQPQHF. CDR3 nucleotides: TGCAGTGCTAGCTCAGGGCCGAGGCAGCCCCAGCATTTT.

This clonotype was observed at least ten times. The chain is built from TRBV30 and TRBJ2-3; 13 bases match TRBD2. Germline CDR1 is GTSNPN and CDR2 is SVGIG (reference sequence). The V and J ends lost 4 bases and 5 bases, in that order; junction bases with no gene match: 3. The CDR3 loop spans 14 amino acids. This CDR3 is CAWKRTSGRDTQYF. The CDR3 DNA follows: TGTGCCTGGAAAAGGACTAGCGGGAGAGATACGCAGTATTTT.

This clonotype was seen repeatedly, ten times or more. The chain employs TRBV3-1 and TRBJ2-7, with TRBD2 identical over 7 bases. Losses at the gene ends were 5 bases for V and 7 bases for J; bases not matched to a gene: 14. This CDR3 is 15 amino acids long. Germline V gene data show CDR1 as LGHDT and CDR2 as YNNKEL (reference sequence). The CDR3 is CASSNHGTTPREQYF. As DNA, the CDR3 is TGTGCCAGCAGCAATCACGGGACTACCCCTCGGGAGCAGTACTTC.

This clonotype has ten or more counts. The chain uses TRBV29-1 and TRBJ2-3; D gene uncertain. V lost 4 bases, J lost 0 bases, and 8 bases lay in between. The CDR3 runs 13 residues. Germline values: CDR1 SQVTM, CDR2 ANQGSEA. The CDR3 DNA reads TGCAGCGTTGCGTCCAGAAGCACAGATACGCAGTATTTT. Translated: CSVASRSTDTQYF.

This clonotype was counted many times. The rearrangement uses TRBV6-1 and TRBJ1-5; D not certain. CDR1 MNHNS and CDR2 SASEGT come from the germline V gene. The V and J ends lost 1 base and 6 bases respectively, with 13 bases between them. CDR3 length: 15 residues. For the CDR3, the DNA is TGTGCCAGCAGTGAAGATCCGGGCCCCGTTCAGCCCCAGCATTTT. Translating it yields CASSEDPGPVQPQHF.

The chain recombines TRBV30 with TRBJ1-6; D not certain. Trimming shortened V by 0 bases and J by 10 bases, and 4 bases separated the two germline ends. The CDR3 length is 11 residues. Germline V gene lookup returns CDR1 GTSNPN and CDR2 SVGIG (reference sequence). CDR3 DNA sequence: TGTGCCTGGAGTGTAAGCTCACCCCTCCACTTT. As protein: CAWSVSSPLHF.

CDR3 sequence reads: CASPSGGINTEAFF. CDR3 sequence (DNA): TGTGCCAGCCCAAGCGGAGGAATAAACACTGAAGCTTTCTTT. This chain connects TRBV7-3 to TRBJ1-1; D gene uncertain. The CDR3 loop spans 14 amino acids. Trimming removed 8 bases from V and 2 bases from J, with 15 bases in between. Germline V gene lookup returns CDR1 SGHTA and CDR2 FQGTGA.

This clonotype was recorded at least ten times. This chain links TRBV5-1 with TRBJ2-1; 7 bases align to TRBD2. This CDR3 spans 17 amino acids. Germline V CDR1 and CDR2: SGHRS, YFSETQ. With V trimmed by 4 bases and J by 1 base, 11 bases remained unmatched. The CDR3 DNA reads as TGCGCCAGCAGCAATGATGGCCTAGCGGTATCCTACAATGAGCAGTTCTTC. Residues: CASSNDGLAVSYNEQFF. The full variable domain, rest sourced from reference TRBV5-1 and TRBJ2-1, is KAGVTQTPRYLIKTRGQQVTLSCSPISGHRSVSWYQQTPGQGLQFLFEYFSETQRNKGNFPGRFSGRQFSNSRSEMNVSTLELGDSALYLCASSNDGLAVSYNEQFFGPGTRLTVL.

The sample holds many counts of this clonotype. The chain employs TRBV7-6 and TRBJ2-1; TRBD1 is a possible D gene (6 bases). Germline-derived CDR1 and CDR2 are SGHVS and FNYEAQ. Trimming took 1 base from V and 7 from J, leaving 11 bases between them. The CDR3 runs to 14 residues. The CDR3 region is CASSLGGHPNEQFF. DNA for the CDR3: TGTGCCAGCAGCTTAGGGGGACATCCTAATGAGCAGTTCTTC.

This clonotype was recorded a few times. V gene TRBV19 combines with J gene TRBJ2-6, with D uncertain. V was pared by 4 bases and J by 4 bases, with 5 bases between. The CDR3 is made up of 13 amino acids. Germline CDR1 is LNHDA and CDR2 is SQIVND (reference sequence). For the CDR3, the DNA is TGTGCCAGTAGTAATCGAGGGGCCAACGTCCTGACTTTC. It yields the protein CASSNRGANVLTF.

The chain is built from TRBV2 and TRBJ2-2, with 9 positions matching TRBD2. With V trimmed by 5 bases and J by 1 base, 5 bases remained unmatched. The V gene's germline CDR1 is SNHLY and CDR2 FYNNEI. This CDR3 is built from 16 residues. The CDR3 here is CASSFVAGENTGELFF. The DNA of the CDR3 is TGTGCCAGCAGTTTTGTAGCGGGGGAGAACACCGGGGAGCTGTTTTTT.

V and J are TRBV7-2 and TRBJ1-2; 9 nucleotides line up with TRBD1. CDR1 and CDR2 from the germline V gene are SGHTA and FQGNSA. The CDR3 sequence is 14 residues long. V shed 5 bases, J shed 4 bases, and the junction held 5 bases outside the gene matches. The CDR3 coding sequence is TGTGCCAGCAGCCCACAGGGGGCGCGCTATGGCTACACCTTC. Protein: CASSPQGARYGYTF.

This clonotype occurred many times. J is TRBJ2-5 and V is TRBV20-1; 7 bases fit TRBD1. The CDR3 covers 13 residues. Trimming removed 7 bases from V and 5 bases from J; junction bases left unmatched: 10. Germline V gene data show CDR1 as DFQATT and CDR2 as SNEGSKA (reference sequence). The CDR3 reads CSVADRVWETQYF. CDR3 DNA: TGCAGTGTCGCAGACAGGGTTTGGGAGACCCAGTACTTC.

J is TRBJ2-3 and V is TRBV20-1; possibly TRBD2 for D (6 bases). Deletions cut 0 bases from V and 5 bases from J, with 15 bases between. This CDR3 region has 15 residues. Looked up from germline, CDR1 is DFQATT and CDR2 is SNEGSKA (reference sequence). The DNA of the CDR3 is TGCAGTGCTAGAGATCGGGTTTTAGCGGTAGATACGCAGTATTTT. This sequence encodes CSARDRVLAVDTQYF.

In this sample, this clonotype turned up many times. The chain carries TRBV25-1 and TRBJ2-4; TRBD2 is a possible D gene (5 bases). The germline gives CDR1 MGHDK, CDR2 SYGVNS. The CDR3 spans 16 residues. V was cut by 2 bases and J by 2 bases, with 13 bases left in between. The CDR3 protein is CASSEERSLTKNIQYF. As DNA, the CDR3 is TGTGCCAGCAGTGAAGAGCGGAGTTTAACCAAAAACATTCAGTACTTC.

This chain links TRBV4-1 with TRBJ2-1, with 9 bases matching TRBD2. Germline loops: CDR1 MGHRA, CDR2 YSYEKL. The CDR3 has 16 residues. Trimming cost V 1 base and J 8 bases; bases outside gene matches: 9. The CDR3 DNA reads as TGCGCCAGCAGCCAAGGCGTTAGCGGGAGTTCCGATGAGCAGTTCTTC. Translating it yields CASSQGVSGSSDEQFF.

CDR3 sequence (DNA): TGTGCCAGTAGTATAGGCCCGGGTCCTGAAAAACTGTTTTTT. It specifies CASSIGPGPEKLFF. The rearrangement joins TRBV19 to TRBJ1-4; no clear D. CDR3 length: 14 amino acids. The V gene lost 1 base and the J gene lost 7 bases, with 10 bases spanning the gap. CDR1 is LNHDA, CDR2 SQIVND, per germline (reference sequence).